These 32 T cell receptor beta chains were sequenced from one sample in a study of blood T cell repertoires in COVID-19. The method was immunoSEQ multiplex PCR; TCRdb's version includes in-frame clones alone and lacks a portion of them. The sample records roughly 180,000 clones, roughly 86% being singletons. The specimen sequenced was peripheral blood. The source is a man in his forties who had recovered from COVID-19.

This clone appeared once. V is TRBV7-2 and J is TRBJ2-7; weak D call: TRBD1 (6 bases). V lost 5 bases and J 5 bases, leaving 13 bases between the germline ends. The V gene's germline CDR1 is SGHTA and CDR2 FQGNSA. This CDR3 contains 13 residues. The CDR3 coding sequence is TGTGCCAGCAGCCCGACAGGAATCGACGAGCAGTACTTC. It codes for CASSPTGIDEQYF.

The gene calls are TRBV30 and TRBJ2-3, with 9 bases matching TRBD2. This CDR3 comprises 14 residues. The germline gives CDR1 GTSNPN, CDR2 SVGIG (reference sequence). V lost 2 bases and J lost 5; bases outside the gene matches: 5. CDR3: CAWSFSGGGDTQYF. The CDR3 region has the DNA TGTGCCTGGAGTTTTAGCGGGGGAGGAGATACGCAGTATTTT.

This chain uses TRBV7-3 with TRBJ2-2; weak D call: TRBD2 (5 bases). V lost 5 bases and J 1 base, leaving 8 bases between the germline ends. This CDR3 has 14 residues. Germline V CDR1 and CDR2: SGHTA, FQGTGA. CDR3 coding DNA: TGTGCCAGCAGCCCGGCGGGGAACACCGGGGAGCTGTTTTTT. It specifies CASSPAGNTGELFF.

V usage is TRBV28 and J usage is TRBJ2-1; no firm D call. CDR1 MDHEN and CDR2 SYDVKM come from the germline V gene. CDR3 length equals 18 residues. Trimming cost V 0 bases and J 5 bases, with 20 bases left between them. This CDR3 reads CASSLWRGSPGLDNEQFF. CDR3 nucleotide sequence: TGTGCCAGCAGTTTATGGAGAGGCAGCCCTGGCCTCGACAATGAGCAGTTCTTC.

The V call is TRBV3-1 (or the pseudogene TRBV3-2), the J call TRBJ2-3, with 12 bases fitting TRBD2. CDR1 is LGHDT and CDR2 is YNNKEL in the germline V gene (reference sequence). The CDR3 is 20 residues long. The ends lost 2 bases at V and 0 bases at J; junction bases unmatched: 12. CDR3 region: CASSQPPGLAGWGSTDTQYF. The CDR3 coding sequence is TGTGCCAGCAGCCAACCACCGGGACTAGCGGGCTGGGGGAGCACAGATACGCAGTATTTT.

V usage is TRBV13 and J usage is TRBJ2-7; D might be TRBD1 (6 bases). V gave up 5 bases and J gave up 6 bases, with 20 bases separating them. Germline assignment: CDR1 PRHDT and CDR2 FYEKMQ (reference sequence). This CDR3 has 15 residues. CDR3 region: CASSPRDIGPGEQYF. The DNA for the CDR3 is TGTGCCAGCAGCCCCCGGGACATTGGGCCAGGCGAGCAGTACTTC.

The J gene is TRBJ2-5, the V gene TRBV29-1; 10 bases are shared with TRBD1. Germline V gives CDR1 SQVTM, CDR2 ANQGSEA. V was clipped by 7 bases and J by 5 bases; unmatched bases: 10. The CDR3 has 14 amino acids. The CDR3 spells CSGDRGLVSETQYF. The CDR3 DNA is TGCAGCGGTGACAGGGGGCTGGTTAGCGAGACCCAGTACTTC.

The chain uses TRBV30 and TRBJ1-3; D ambiguous. CDR3 length: 13 amino acids. V lost 0 bases and J lost 0, with 3 bases in between. CDR1 GTSNPN and CDR2 SVGIG come from the germline V gene (reference sequence). CDR3 coding DNA: TGTGCCTGGAGTGTACTCTCTGGAAACACCATATATTTT. This encodes CAWSVLSGNTIYF.

The sample holds one count of this clone. V and J are TRBV7-2 and TRBJ2-3; 7 bases match TRBD1. J gave up 3 bases and V 1 base, and 4 bases lay outside the gene matches. Germline CDR1 and CDR2: SGHTA and FQGNSA. The length of the CDR3 is 15 residues. The CDR3 reads CASSLEGAGTDTQYF. The CDR3 region has the DNA TGTGCCAGCAGCTTAGAGGGGGCCGGGACAGATACGCAGTATTTT.

The chain carries TRBV27 and TRBJ1-2; 7 bases align to TRBD1. J gave up 4 bases and V 2 bases, and 7 bases lay outside the gene matches. CDR1 and CDR2 from the germline V gene are MNHEY and SMNVEV (reference sequence). This CDR3 is 15 amino acids long. The CDR3 sequence is CASSLDVGGGYGYTF. In DNA, the CDR3 is TGTGCCAGCAGTTTAGACGTAGGGGGCGGCTATGGCTACACCTTC.

J is TRBJ2-6 and V is TRBV19; tentatively, D is TRBD1 (6 bases). This CDR3 contains 15 residues. Germline-derived CDR1 and CDR2 are LNHDA and SQIVND (reference sequence). The V end was cut by 6 bases, the J end by 3 bases, with 12 bases between. As DNA, the CDR3 is TGTGCCAGTAGCACAACAGGGAATGGGGCCAACGTCCTGACTTTC. It is translated as CASSTTGNGANVLTF.

The chain is built from TRBV27 and TRBJ2-1; tentatively, D is TRBD1 (6 bases). Trimming took 4 bases from V and 4 from J, leaving 20 bases between them. The germline V gene encodes CDR1 MNHEY and CDR2 SMNVEV (reference sequence). The CDR3 runs 17 residues. CDR3 nucleotide sequence: TGTGCCAGCAGTTCCCACGGTTGGAGTAGGGGGTACAATGAGCAGTTCTTC. Protein product: CASSSHGWSRGYNEQFF.

The chain joins TRBV4-3 to TRBJ2-5, with D possibly matching TRBD1 (6 bases). V was shortened by 0 bases and J by 1 base, with 15 bases between the two germline ends. Germline CDR1 LGHNA, CDR2 YSLEER. This CDR3 region has 17 residues. The DNA of the CDR3 is TGCGCCAGCAGCCAAGACGGCGAGGACAGTTTCCAAGAGACCCAGTACTTC. Its protein is CASSQDGEDSFQETQYF.

CDR3 sequence: CASRLALSNRGDEQYF. The CDR3 DNA reads as TGTGCAAGTCGCTTAGCGTTAAGCAACAGGGGAGACGAGCAGTACTTC. The chain combines TRBV12-2 with TRBJ2-7; the table's D call TRBD1 went unverified against the DNA. TRBV12-2 is described as a pseudogene. The CDR3 runs 16 residues.

The genes are TRBV29-1 and TRBJ1-2; D is unclear. With 6 bases removed from V and 5 bases from J, the gap between germline ends came to 7 bases. CDR1 is SQVTM and CDR2 is ANQGSEA in the germline V gene. CDR3 length: 10 amino acids. The CDR3, as DNA: TGCAGCGTGAGTGAGTATGGCTACACCTTC. It translates to CSVSEYGYTF.

The CDR3 loop is CASSSTIQETQYF. DNA for the CDR3: TGTGCCAGCAGTTCTACGATCCAAGAGACCCAGTACTTC. The rearrangement joins TRBV28 to TRBJ2-5; D gene ambiguous. The germline gives CDR1 MDHEN, CDR2 SYDVKM. The V end lost 4 bases, the J end lost 1 base, and 7 bases lay between the germline ends. CDR3 length: 13 amino acids.

This clone was observed a single time. The chain has TRBV30 and TRBJ1-3; D perhaps matches TRBD1 (5 bases). There are 17 residues in the CDR3. Germline assignment: CDR1 GTSNPN and CDR2 SVGIG (reference sequence). Trimming removed 0 bases from V and 5 bases from J, with 20 bases in between. The CDR3 bases are TGTGCCTGGAGTGTACGTGGGGGGACGACCGTAAGAAACACCATATATTTT. Residues: CAWSVRGGTTVRNTIYF. Supplemented by reference TRBV30 and TRBJ1-3, the full variable domain reads SQTIHQWPATLVQPVGSPLSLECTVEGTSNPNLYWYRQAAGRGLQLLFYSVGIGQISSEVPQNLSASRPQDRQFILSSKKLLLSDSGFYLCAWSVRGGTTVRNTIYFGEGSWLTVV.

The V gene is TRBV7-3, the J gene TRBJ2-7, with D perhaps matching TRBD2 (7 bases). The CDR3 runs 18 residues. Germline values: CDR1 SGHTA, CDR2 FQGTGA. V was clipped by 11 bases and J by 6 bases, with 35 bases between them. CDR3: CAPPQTGFSSGIISEQYF. The CDR3 nucleotides read TGTGCCCCCCCCCAGACAGGATTTTCGAGCGGGATTATTTCCGAGCAGTACTTC. Complete variable domain (other parts from reference TRBV7-3 and TRBJ2-7): GAGVSQTPSNKVTEKGKYVELRCDPISGHTALYWYRQSLGQGPEFLIYFQGTGAADDSGLPNDRFFAVRPEGSVSTLKIQRTERGDSAVYLCAPPQTGFSSGIISEQYFGPGTRLTVT.

V usage is TRBV4-2 and J usage is TRBJ2-5; D might be TRBD2 (5 bases). Trimming removed 2 bases from V and 1 base from J, with 17 bases in between. In germline, CDR1 is LGHNA, CDR2 YNFKEQ. The CDR3 extends over 17 amino acids. The CDR3 protein is CASSQIFQRRLQETQYF. The CDR3 DNA reads TGTGCCAGCAGCCAAATATTCCAGCGGAGACTCCAAGAGACCCAGTACTTC.

The chain links TRBV4-2 to TRBJ2-6; 7 bases are a match to TRBD2. The junction had 3 bases not matched to a gene; V was cut back by 1 base and J by 3 bases. The CDR3 runs to 16 residues. Germline CDR1 reads LGHNA; CDR2 reads YNFKEQ. The CDR3 is CASSQGGLLGANVLTF. The CDR3 DNA follows: TGTGCCAGCAGCCAAGGGGGACTACTTGGGGCCAACGTCCTGACTTTC.

The chain combines TRBV18 with TRBJ1-4; 8 nucleotides agree with TRBD1. The trim removed 4 bases at V and 6 bases at J, leaving 7 bases unmatched. Germline CDR1 is KGHSH and CDR2 is LQKENI. This CDR3 is 15 amino acids long. The CDR3: CASSRDRSADEKLFF. The CDR3 DNA reads as TGTGCCAGCTCACGGGACAGGTCGGCGGATGAAAAACTGTTTTTT.

The chain recombines TRBV7-2 with TRBJ1-6; 10 nucleotides line up with TRBD1. CDR1 is SGHTA, CDR2 FQGNSA, per germline. CDR3 length: 13 amino acids. V gave up 5 bases and J gave up 14 bases; unmatched junction bases: 6. CDR3 sequence reads: CASSRDRGGTLHF. The CDR3 DNA sequence: TGTGCCAGCAGCCGGGACAGGGGAGGAACCCTCCACTTT.

The J gene is TRBJ2-3, the V gene TRBV12-3 or TRBV12-4; the D is unclear. This CDR3 is 12 amino acids long. Trimming took off 6 bases at V and 4 bases at J, with 8 bases between the two ends. CDR3: CASRLGADTQYF. CDR3 in DNA: TGTGCCAGCAGGCTCGGTGCAGATACGCAGTATTTT.

The V call is TRBV11-2, the J call TRBJ2-5; no clear D. Trimming took off 3 bases at V and 2 bases at J, with 10 bases between the two ends. The CDR3 runs 14 residues. The germline CDR1 and CDR2 sequences are SGHAT and FQNNGV. This CDR3 reads CASSFSNIQETQYF. The CDR3 DNA is TGTGCCAGCAGCTTTTCGAACATTCAAGAGACCCAGTACTTC.

The chain is built from TRBV9 and TRBJ1-5, with 8 bases that match TRBD1. This CDR3 comprises 14 residues. Germline-derived CDR1 and CDR2 are SGDLS and YYNGEE. V dropped 3 bases and J dropped 9; count of bases not matched to a gene: 8. CDR3 loop: CASSDGQGDWPQHF. In DNA, the CDR3 is TGTGCCAGCAGCGATGGACAGGGCGATTGGCCCCAGCATTTT.

This clone was seen many times. The rearrangement links TRBV6-2 or TRBV6-3 to TRBJ2-7; 13 bases agree with TRBD2. The CDR3 consists of 14 residues. With 5 bases clipped from V and 6 bases from J, the junction kept 4 bases outside the gene matches. From germline, CDR1 is MNHEY and CDR2 SVGEGT. The CDR3 sequence: CASSRLAGGGEQYF. CDR3 nucleotide sequence: TGTGCCAGCAGTCGACTAGCGGGAGGTGGCGAGCAGTACTTC.

The chain has TRBV7-9 and TRBJ1-1; possible D gene TRBD1, 5 bases. Trimming removed 5 bases from V and 8 bases from J, with 12 bases in between. From germline, CDR1 is SEHNR and CDR2 FQNEAQ (reference sequence). The CDR3 has 12 amino acids. As DNA, the CDR3 is TGTGCCAGCAGCCCTACTGACAGCGAAGCTTTCTTT. It encodes CASSPTDSEAFF. The full variable domain, completed using reference TRBV7-9 and TRBJ1-1, is DTGVSQNPRHKITKRGQNVTFRCDPISEHNRLYWYRQTLGQGPEFLTYFQNEAQLEKSRLLSDRFSAERPKGSFSTLEIQRTEQGDSAMYLCASSPTDSEAFFGQGTRLTVV.

The V gene is TRBV6-2 or TRBV6-3, the J gene TRBJ1-1; TRBD1 agrees at 7 bases. The V gene end was trimmed by 1 base and the J gene end by 5 bases; junction bases not matched to a gene: 4. Germline CDR1 reads MNHEY; CDR2 reads SVGEGT. The CDR3 consists of 14 residues. CDR3 sequence: CASSYWDRRTEAFF. The DNA of the CDR3 is TGTGCCAGCAGTTACTGGGACAGAAGGACTGAAGCTTTCTTT.

This clone was recorded only once. V gene TRBV6-5 combines with J gene TRBJ1-2; TRBD1 matches 11 bases. Germline CDR1 is MNHEY and CDR2 is SVGAGI. This CDR3 comprises 14 residues. J lost 4 bases, V lost 8 bases, and 6 bases had no gene match. The CDR3 DNA reads TGTGCCAGCTCTGGACAGGGGGCTAGCTATGGCTACACCTTC. This sequence encodes CASSGQGASYGYTF.

V and J are TRBV6-2 or TRBV6-3 and TRBJ2-5; 7 nucleotides line up with TRBD1. The CDR3 runs to 15 residues. The J segment lost 0 bases and the V segment lost 3 bases, leaving 4 bases of the junction unmatched. CDR1 and CDR2 (germline): MNHEY, SVGEGT. The CDR3 coding sequence is TGTGCCAGCAGTTATCCGGGACAGAACCAAGAGACCCAGTACTTC. This translates into CASSYPGQNQETQYF.

In this sample, this clone turned up once. V gene TRBV27 combines with J gene TRBJ2-7; 7 bases are a match to TRBD1. The length of the CDR3 is 15 residues. V trimming: 5 bases; J trimming: 0 bases; junction bases outside the gene matches: 7. CDR1 MNHEY and CDR2 SMNVEV come from the germline V gene (reference sequence). The DNA for the CDR3 is TGTGCCAGCAGTCCCGGACAGGCCAGCTCCTACGAGCAGTACTTC. Its protein product is CASSPGQASSYEQYF.

The V gene is TRBV6-2 or TRBV6-3, the J gene TRBJ2-2; maybe TRBD1 (5 bases). The CDR3 consists of 15 residues. Trimming removed 6 bases from V and 0 bases from J, with 11 bases in between. The germline gives CDR1 MNHEY, CDR2 SVGEGT. CDR3: CASSRQRANTGELFF. The CDR3 region has the DNA TGTGCCAGCAGCCGACAGCGAGCGAACACCGGGGAGCTGTTTTTT.